This T cell receptor (beta chain) was identified in a study of blood T cell repertoires in COVID-19 (dated by TCRdb to about 2020). Turning to the overall study: The collaborator samples originated in the United States, Italy and Spain and spanned the acute and convalescent phases of COVID-19. A freely available public database, intended as a resource for researchers studying the immune response to SARS-CoV-2, is where the repertoires were released. Where HLA class I and class II types were available, the types were taken from metadata supplied by the sample provider, not from assay-based typing. The sample metadata nearly always contained a de-identified subject ID, COVID-19 status, age in years and sex. The prospective study material was composed of cDNA or gDNA derived from T cells, B-cell-depleted T cells, or PBMCs. Deeply sampled blood TCRbeta repertoires from subjects exposed to, actively infected with, or recovered from COVID-19 were included in the dataset. Samples were obtained from the ongoing ImmuneRACE study (first 160 participants) and from 1,000 to 1,500 subjects provided by 6 global collaborators. The study at large found these results: The quantity of clinical and demographic metadata differed by source and by participant and was supplied without curation.

As concerns this clone: It has no known antigen specificity. Nothing much larger sits one base from this clone, and base qualities are not available.

Collaborating institutions collected whole blood in K2EDTA tubes following their own protocols. For TCRbeta analysis, collaborator samples were shipped as frozen whole blood, as isolated PBMCs, or as DNA extracted from either sample type. The immunoSEQ Assay, a bias-controlled multiplex PCR, was used to amplify TCRbeta CDR3 regions from genomic DNA. Concerning the study's data processing: The number of nucleated cells in each sample was estimated from the amplification of reference gene primers within the assay. To quantify the absolute abundance of each unique TCRbeta CDR3 rearrangement, sequence reads were collapsed and filtered. For each sample, productive Simpson clonality was calculated by taking the square root of Simpson's diversity index across productive rearrangements. Drawn from immuneACCESS, this table holds only the in-frame rearrangements with V and J called that TCRdb kept. Clones are partly lost; checked studies trace under half to an unresolved V gene and leave the rest unexplained. V and J calls and clone size come straight from that table; D and trimming were deduced from the DNA. The sample yields approximately 300,000 clones; roughly 82% were counted once. Of the sample, under 2% falls within the top ten clones.

V is shortened by 9 bases, J by 1 base, and the region joining them spans 21 bases. The CDR3 starts with the cysteine, ends with the phenylalanine, and has 17 residues. Only the CDR3 DNA stays, 51 bases, in frame from base 1. CDR1 and CDR2 are read off the germline V gene (reference sequence) as WNHNN and SYGVQD. The specimen sequenced was peripheral blood. The sequence derives from a woman aged 50 to 60 with acute or convalescent COVID-19. The sequence joins TRBV10-1 to TRBJ2-2; the best D guess is TRBD1, with 6 bases matching. CDR3 protein: CARGIKEGEWNTGELFF. Read as DNA, the sequence is TGCGCCAGGGGGATTAAAGAGGGGGAATGGAACACCGGGGAGCTGTTTTTT.